This T cell receptor (beta chain) was obtained from a study of T cells after yellow fever vaccination. In TCRdb, the 5' RACE reads were re-called with MiXCR into one record per CDR3 protein. The data hold 300,000 to 400,000 distinct CDR3 sequences, with about 11% observed a single time. The J segment lost 5 bases and the V segment lost 6 bases, leaving 7 bases of the junction unmatched. This CDR3 spans 14 amino acids. Germline CDR1 is SGHAT and CDR2 is FQNNGV. V gene TRBV11-2 combines with J gene TRBJ2-3; TRBD2 matches 8 bases. The TCR sequence derives from a man younger than 35 who received the YFV17D yellow fever vaccine. The material was CD4+ T cells sorted from PBMCs, obtained 45 days after the yellow fever booster vaccination. CDR3 in amino acids: CASSFGGAIDTQYF. The DNA of the CDR3 is TGTGCCAGCAGTTTCGGGGGGGCAATAGATACGCAGTATTTT. Using reference TRBV11-2 and TRBJ2-3 for the parts outside the CDR3, the full variable domain is EAGVAQSPRYKIIEKRQSVAFWCNPISGHATLYWYQQILGQGPKLLIQFQNNGVVDDSQLPKDRFSAERLKGVDSTLKIQPAKLEDSAVYLCASSFGGAIDTQYFGPGTRLTVL.